Shown below are 15 T cell receptor beta chains from a single sample sequenced in a study of graft-versus-host responses after intestinal transplantation. The table came from immunoSEQ multiplex PCR; TCRdb's copy has only in-frame clones and leaves some out. The sample has nearly 100,000 clones, 80% to 95% seen once; the top ten hold approximately 16%. Sequences were derived from PBMCs, sampled roughly 410 days after intestinal transplant. These receptors were obtained from a human patient who received an intestinal transplant, so some T cells may come from the graft donor.

The CDR3 spells CASTYGRGEAFF. The CDR3 DNA sequence: TGTGCCAGCACCTATGGCAGGGGCGAAGCTTTCTTT. This sequence joins TRBV7-9 and TRBJ1-1; perhaps TRBD1 as D (6 bases). The germline V gene encodes CDR1 SEHNR and CDR2 FQNEAQ (reference sequence). The CDR3 is made up of 12 amino acids. Between the trimmed V and J ends, which lost 7 bases and 8 bases, there was a span of 14 bases.

The chain links TRBV12-5 to TRBJ2-1, with 10 bases fitting TRBD2. V shed 5 bases and J 4 bases; nucleotides not matched to a gene: 2. CDR1 is LGHNT, CDR2 FRNRAP, per germline. CDR3 length: 14 amino acids. Here the CDR3 DNA reads TGTGCTAGTGGTGCTAGCGGGGGTTACAATGAGCAGTTCTTC. It encodes CASGASGGYNEQFF.

The CDR3 loop is CASSGGATTQYF. CDR3 nucleotides: TGTGCCAGCAGTGGCGGGGCCACGACGCAGTATTTT. The J gene is TRBJ2-3, the V gene TRBV2; the D gene is possibly TRBD2 (6 bases). V lost 4 bases to trimming and J lost 9 bases, with 11 bases between them. This CDR3 contains 12 residues. Per the germline V gene, CDR1 is SNHLY and CDR2 is FYNNEI.

This chain joins TRBV25-1 and TRBJ1-2; possible D gene TRBD1, 5 bases. Trimming cost V 1 base and J 7 bases, with 16 bases left between them. In germline, CDR1 is MGHDK, CDR2 SYGVNS. CDR3 length: 15 amino acids. Written as DNA, the CDR3 is TGTGCCAGCAGTGAATGGCCCGGGGGAGCTGGTGGCTACACCTTC. This sequence encodes CASSEWPGGAGGYTF.

The J gene is TRBJ2-1, the V gene TRBV18, with D hard to call. With 1 base removed from V and 10 bases from J, the gap between germline ends came to 11 bases. Germline V gives CDR1 KGHSH, CDR2 LQKENI. CDR3 size: 13 residues. The CDR3, as DNA: TGTGCCAGCTCACCACGGGGTATGGGCGAGCAGTTCTTC. Translation gives CASSPRGMGEQFF.

The chain recombines TRBV2 with TRBJ1-4; D not certain. This CDR3 has 12 amino acids. Trimming shortened V by 4 bases and J by 9 bases, and 9 bases separated the two germline ends. Germline lookup yields CDR1 SNHLY and CDR2 FYNNEI. CDR3 sequence (DNA): TGTGCCAGCAGTGGATGGGCGAAAAAACTGTTTTTT. This sequence encodes CASSGWAKKLFF.

This clone was seen only a few times. The rearrangement links TRBV9 to TRBJ2-2, with D perhaps matching TRBD2 (6 bases). This CDR3 region has 15 residues. Trimming pared 3 bases from V and 0 bases from J, leaving 9 bases between. Germline V gene lookup returns CDR1 SGDLS and CDR2 YYNGEE. The CDR3 spells CASSGGGPNTGELFF. The CDR3 DNA follows: TGTGCCAGCAGCGGTGGAGGGCCGAACACCGGGGAGCTGTTTTTT.

This sequence joins TRBV5-4 and TRBJ2-7; D perhaps matches TRBD1 (6 bases). V dropped 4 bases and J dropped 2 bases, with 13 bases sitting between them. This CDR3 region has 14 residues. Germline V gene data show CDR1 as SGHNT and CDR2 as YYREEE (reference sequence). CDR3 bases: TGTGCCAGCAGCCCGGGTGGGGGCCCCTACGAGCAGTACTTC. Protein: CASSPGGGPYEQYF.

V is TRBV2 and J is TRBJ2-3, with 8 bases fitting TRBD1. The CDR3 has 14 amino acids. J gave up 3 bases and V 9 bases, and 8 bases lay outside the gene matches. Germline lookup yields CDR1 SNHLY and CDR2 FYNNEI. The CDR3 loop reads CASTRGPTTDTQYF. The CDR3 DNA follows: TGTGCCAGTACCAGGGGGCCGACGACAGATACGCAGTATTTT.

On this clone itself: At one end, the junction sequence differs from germline, possibly due to a read error. The chain uses TRBV7-8 and TRBJ2-7; perhaps D is TRBD1 or TRBD2 (5 bases each). The length of the CDR3 is 16 residues. Germline values: CDR1 SGHVS, CDR2 FQNEAQ. The CDR3 DNA follows: TGTGCCAACAGCTTAGTGCCCGGGGACCGTACCTACGAGCAGTACTTC. Its translation: CANSLVPGDRTYEQYF. The variable domain in full, with the rest retrieved from reference TRBV7-8 and TRBJ2-7, is GAGVSQSPRYKVAKRGQDVALRCDPISGHVSLFWYQQALGQGPEFLTYFQNEAQLDKSGLPSDRFFAERPEGSVSTLKIQRTQQEDSAVYLCANSLVPGDRTYEQYFGPGTRLTVT.

This chain joins TRBV18 and TRBJ1-2; D is uncertain. The V gene lost 3 bases and the J gene lost 6 bases, with 11 bases spanning the gap. CDR1 KGHSH and CDR2 LQKENI come from the germline V gene. CDR3 length: 13 residues. CDR3 residues: CASSPDREHGYTF. The DNA for the CDR3 is TGTGCCAGCTCACCGGACCGGGAGCATGGCTACACCTTC.

The table lists this clone with a count of one. The V call is TRBV10-3, the J call TRBJ2-1; D call uncertain. The V gene's germline CDR1 is ENHRY and CDR2 SYGVKD. V was pared by 3 bases and J by 7 bases, with 4 bases between. The CDR3 contains 11 residues. Here the CDR3 DNA reads TGTGCCATCAGTGACCCGAATGAGCAGTTCTTC. Translating gives CAISDPNEQFF.

The chain carries TRBV27 and TRBJ2-5; 10 nucleotides line up with TRBD2. The DNA end is a closer match to TRBJ2-7, so the J assignment may be wrong. The CDR3 is 17 amino acids. Germline V gives CDR1 MNHEY, CDR2 SMNVEV (reference sequence). This CDR3 is CASSPSPGLALRYEQYF. In DNA, the CDR3 is TGTGCCAGCAGTCCGTCCCCGGGACTAGCGCTTCGCTACGAGCAGTACTTC.

The genes are TRBV5-6 and TRBJ1-2; 7 bases line up with TRBD1. The CDR3 is made up of 15 amino acids. V was clipped by 1 base and J by 2 bases; unmatched bases: 5. Germline values: CDR1 SGHDT, CDR2 YYEEEE. The CDR3 loop reads CASSLFRQGNYGYTF. CDR3 sequence (DNA): TGTGCCAGCAGCTTGTTTAGACAGGGCAACTATGGCTACACCTTC.

V usage is TRBV5-6 and J usage is TRBJ2-5; D uncertain. Germline CDR1 reads SGHDT; CDR2 reads YYEEEE. This CDR3 region has 17 residues. Trimming left V 4 bases short and J 0 bases short, with 19 bases between. The CDR3 spells CASSPLNRKSYQETQYF. CDR3 coding DNA: TGTGCCAGCAGCCCTCTAAATCGGAAATCGTACCAAGAGACCCAGTACTTC.